One and the same sample provided the 28 T cell receptor beta chains below, sequenced in a study of T-cell reconstitution after alpha-beta-depleted transplantation in children. This sample's TCRbeta library carried unique molecular identifier barcodes. TCRdb fed the PCR reads into MiXCR, producing one record per CDR3 protein. The profile shows approximately 980,000 distinct CDR3 sequences, 25% to 35% of them singletons. This material consisted of PBMCs, mostly from graft donor cells, taken 360 days after TCRalphabeta/CD19-depleted stem cell transplant. The receptor set was obtained from a boy younger than two who had a stem cell transplant for SCID, so the T cells may come from the graft donor.

This clonotype was counted a few times. The chain is built from TRBV4-1 and TRBJ2-7, with a weak D call TRBD2 (5 bases). CDR1 and CDR2 (germline): MGHRA, YSYEKL. The germline V and J ends were trimmed by 3 bases and 2 bases, with 11 bases remaining between them. The CDR3 extends over 14 amino acids. The CDR3 here is CASSHLRRPYEQYF. DNA of the CDR3: TGCGCCAGCAGCCACCTCAGGAGGCCCTACGAGCAGTACTTC.

This clonotype was observed a few times. This chain uses TRBV30 with TRBJ2-1; D gene ambiguous. The CDR3 consists of 10 residues. The V and J ends lost 1 base and 8 bases respectively, with 3 bases between them. Germline V gene sequence: CDR1 GTSNPN, CDR2 SVGIG (reference sequence). The CDR3 loop is CAWSGDEQFF. The CDR3, as DNA: TGTGCCTGGAGTGGAGATGAGCAGTTCTTC.

In the case of this clonotype: Without the conserved terminal phenylalanine or tryptophan, this CDR3 likely stems from a read error. It is unclear where the CDR3 begins or ends on the DNA, so no DNA is shown, and the CDR3 is as TCRdb lists it. The CDR3 spells CASSLPGLRNNS. This sequence joins TRBV21-1 and TRBJ2-7; the table's D gene call, TRBD2, was not cross checked with the DNA. TRBV21-1 constitutes a pseudogene. Ends included, the CDR3 has 12 residues.

This clonotype was found many times. V and J are TRBV6-4 and TRBJ2-2; D uncertain. This CDR3 has 11 residues. Trimming pared 4 bases from V and 7 bases from J, leaving 4 bases between. Germline V CDR1 and CDR2: MRHNA, SNTAGT. CDR3 in DNA: TGTGCCAGCAGTGCCAACGGGGAGCTGTTTTTT. Translating gives CASSANGELFF.

This clonotype was picked up a small number of times. CDR3: CASSSLQGFGEKLFF. The DNA of the CDR3 is TGTGCCAGCAGCTCCTTACAGGGATTCGGCGAAAAACTGTTTTTT. J is TRBJ1-4 and V is TRBV5-5, with a possible D match to TRBD1 (6 bases). Germline V CDR1 and CDR2: SGHKS, YYEKEE (reference sequence). The CDR3 is made up of 15 amino acids. The V end lost 3 bases, the J end lost 8 bases, and 17 bases lay between the germline ends.

The rearrangement joins TRBV20-1 to TRBJ1-2, with no clear D. This CDR3 comprises 13 residues. Per germline, CDR1 DFQATT and CDR2 SNEGSKA (reference sequence). V lost 2 bases, J lost 0 bases, and 7 bases lay in between. The chain's CDR3 is CSARFGTNYGYTF. The CDR3 DNA is TGCAGTGCTAGATTCGGGACTAACTATGGCTACACCTTC.

This clonotype was counted a few times. The chain has TRBV7-9 and TRBJ2-3; D gene unclear. The V gene's germline CDR1 is SEHNR and CDR2 FQNEAQ (reference sequence). The CDR3 runs to 14 residues. V was clipped by 10 bases and J by 2 bases, with 16 bases between them. In nucleotides, the CDR3 is TGTGCCACTCAGGCCCTAGGCGTCACAGATACGCAGTATTTT. Translated: CATQALGVTDTQYF.

This clonotype was detected only a few times. The chain combines TRBV29-1 with TRBJ2-1; perhaps TRBD2 as D (7 bases). V was pared by 0 bases and J by 7 bases, with 13 bases between. Germline CDR1 reads SQVTM; CDR2 reads ANQGSEA. This CDR3 region has 14 residues. Written as DNA, the CDR3 is TGCAGCGTTGAAGATCGGGGGGCTTGGAATGAGCAGTTCTTC. Its protein product is CSVEDRGAWNEQFF.

There are a few counts of this clonotype. The V and J genes are TRBV6-2 or TRBV6-3 and TRBJ2-1; 10 bases map to TRBD2. V shed 5 bases and J 2 bases; nucleotides not matched to a gene: 21. CDR1 is MNHEY and CDR2 is SVGEGT in the germline V gene. The CDR3 totals 21 residues. The CDR3 protein is CASSPPLSGGAWGSTYNEQFF. In DNA form, the CDR3 reads TGTGCCAGCAGTCCGCCGTTGAGCGGGGGGGCATGGGGCTCAACCTACAATGAGCAGTTCTTC.

In this sample, this clonotype turned up a few times. The V call is TRBV5-8, the J call TRBJ2-3, with D unresolved. Trimming pared 4 bases from V and 0 bases from J, leaving 18 bases between. In germline, CDR1 is SGHTS, CDR2 YDEGEE. The CDR3 is made up of 17 amino acids. The DNA for the CDR3 is TGTGCCAGCAGCATGGAACCTCTCGTTAAGAGCACAGATACGCAGTATTTT. Amino acids: CASSMEPLVKSTDTQYF. The whole variable domain, filled in from reference TRBV5-8 and TRBJ2-3, reads EAGVTQSPTHLIKTRGQQATLRCSPISGHTSVYWYQQALGLGLQFLLWYDEGEERNRGNFPPRFSGRQFPNYSSELNVNALELEDSALYLCASSMEPLVKSTDTQYFGPGTRLTVL.

V and J are TRBV7-9 and TRBJ2-5; 12 bases fit TRBD2. Per germline, CDR1 SEHNR and CDR2 FQNEAQ (reference sequence). The J segment lost 5 bases and the V segment lost 5 bases, leaving 12 bases of the junction unmatched. This CDR3 spans 17 amino acids. CDR3: CASSPQRLAGGPETQYF. Here the CDR3 DNA reads TGTGCCAGCAGCCCTCAACGTCTAGCGGGGGGGCCGGAGACCCAGTACTTC.

The rearrangement joins TRBV12-3 or TRBV12-4 to TRBJ1-1; D unclear. The ends were cut back, 7 bases at V and 2 bases at J, with 11 bases in the middle. The CDR3 totals 13 residues. CDR3 amino acids: CASKAGLNTEAFF. CDR3 sequence (DNA): TGTGCCAGCAAGGCCGGACTTAACACTGAAGCTTTCTTT.

V and J are TRBV6-2 or TRBV6-3 and TRBJ2-4, with 8 nucleotides matching TRBD1. Germline values: CDR1 MNHEY, CDR2 SVGEGT. The J segment lost 7 bases and the V segment lost 6 bases, leaving 8 bases of the junction unmatched. The CDR3 extends over 14 amino acids. The CDR3 bases are TGTGCCAGCAGCCCGCGGACAGGGAGGAACATTCAGTACTTC. It translates to CASSPRTGRNIQYF.

The table lists this clonotype with a count of one. The chain carries TRBV20-1 and TRBJ2-7, with D perhaps TRBD1 or TRBD2 (6 bases each). This CDR3 is built from 14 residues. Germline V gives CDR1 DFQATT, CDR2 SNEGSKA (reference sequence). Trimming left V 1 base short and J 3 bases short, with 13 bases between. CDR3 nucleotides: TGCAGTGCTAGAGGCCGGGGGCGACGCTACGAGCAGTACTTC. This encodes CSARGRGRRYEQYF.

This clonotype was observed once. The CDR3 nucleotides are TGTGCCAGCAGCGTAGACAGGGATAACGCTCAGCCCCAGCATTTT. This sequence encodes CASSVDRDNAQPQHF. The genes are TRBV7-2 and TRBJ1-5; TRBD1 agrees at 7 bases. The V gene end was trimmed by 5 bases and the J gene end by 6 bases; junction bases not matched to a gene: 10. This CDR3 is built from 15 residues. In germline, CDR1 is SGHTA, CDR2 FQGNSA.

The chain joins TRBV20-1 to TRBJ2-7; D gene unclear. CDR3 length: 14 residues. In germline, CDR1 is DFQATT, CDR2 SNEGSKA (reference sequence). Trimming removed 0 bases at V and 1 base at J, with 10 bases between. CDR3 sequence reads: CSARDLADSYEQYF. The CDR3 nucleotides read TGCAGTGCTAGAGATCTCGCAGATTCCTACGAGCAGTACTTC.

This clonotype has more than one count but fewer than ten. The genes are TRBV10-2 and TRBJ2-1, with D unclear. The V end was cut by 5 bases, the J end by 0 bases, with 8 bases between. Per germline, CDR1 WSHSY and CDR2 SAAADI. This CDR3 region has 14 residues. CDR3 nucleotide sequence: TGCGCCAGCAGTCCCAGGCACTCCTACAATGAGCAGTTCTTC. Residues: CASSPRHSYNEQFF.

This clonotype appeared a few times. This chain joins TRBV20-1 and TRBJ1-5, with D perhaps TRBD1 (5 bases). The germline gives CDR1 DFQATT, CDR2 SNEGSKA (reference sequence). This CDR3 is built from 15 residues. Trimming took off 0 bases at V and 3 bases at J, with 12 bases between the two ends. CDR3 protein: CSAREEGRSNQPQHF. CDR3 nucleotide sequence: TGCAGTGCTAGAGAGGAGGGACGGTCCAATCAGCCCCAGCATTTT.

This clonotype was seen more than once but under ten times. The V gene is TRBV5-1, the J gene TRBJ1-2; no clear D gene. The CDR3 is 14 amino acids. CDR1 SGHRS and CDR2 YFSETQ come from the germline V gene. V was cut by 4 bases and J by 4 bases, with 14 bases left in between. Here the CDR3 DNA reads TGCGCCAGCAGCCCGGAACGCTTGGTCTATGGCTACACCTTC. This gives the protein CASSPERLVYGYTF.

J is TRBJ2-3 and V is TRBV5-1; D might be TRBD2 (6 bases). CDR1 SGHRS and CDR2 YFSETQ come from the germline V gene. V lost 1 base to trimming and J lost 3 bases, with 9 bases between them. The CDR3 sequence is 14 residues long. The CDR3 DNA sequence: TGCGCCAGCAGCTTGCCGGGGGAGACAGATACGCAGTATTTT. This sequence encodes CASSLPGETDTQYF.

This clonotype was detected only a few times. V and J are TRBV20-1 and TRBJ1-2, with D possibly being TRBD1 (6 bases). The V gene lost 1 base and the J gene lost 8 bases, with 11 bases spanning the gap. Germline-derived CDR1 and CDR2 are DFQATT and SNEGSKA (reference sequence). The CDR3 is 12 residues long. The CDR3 is CSARVTGGGYTF. The CDR3 DNA follows: TGCAGTGCTAGAGTGACAGGCGGGGGCTACACCTTC.

The gene calls are TRBV5-1 and TRBJ2-3; D is possibly TRBD1 or TRBD2 (5 bases each). The V and J ends lost 0 bases and 2 bases respectively, with 10 bases between them. This CDR3 comprises 15 residues. Per the germline V gene, CDR1 is SGHRS and CDR2 is YFSETQ. The CDR3 here is CASSLVEGNTDTQYF. In nucleotides, the CDR3 is TGCGCCAGCAGCTTGGTTGAGGGGAACACAGATACGCAGTATTTT. Supplemented by reference TRBV5-1 and TRBJ2-3, the full variable domain reads KAGVTQTPRYLIKTRGQQVTLSCSPISGHRSVSWYQQTPGQGLQFLFEYFSETQRNKGNFPGRFSGRQFSNSRSEMNVSTLELGDSALYLCASSLVEGNTDTQYFGPGTRLTVL.

The table lists this clonotype with a few counts. The V gene is TRBV29-1, the J gene TRBJ1-2; no reliable D call. V was shortened by 8 bases and J by 7 bases, with 17 bases between the two germline ends. The CDR3 extends over 12 amino acids. Germline V gives CDR1 SQVTM, CDR2 ANQGSEA. CDR3 sequence reads: CSTRSKDSGYTF. CDR3 coding DNA: TGCAGCACCAGGAGTAAGGACTCTGGCTACACCTTC.

The chain is built from TRBV2 and TRBJ2-3; 8 bases match TRBD1. Germline V gene data show CDR1 as SNHLY and CDR2 as FYNNEI. V shed 7 bases, J shed 2 bases, and the junction held 5 bases outside the gene matches. This CDR3 region has 14 residues. CDR3 in amino acids: CASNRDRNTDTQYF. The CDR3 region has the DNA TGTGCCAGCAATCGGGACAGGAACACAGATACGCAGTATTTT.

The J gene is TRBJ2-3, the V gene TRBV15; D may be TRBD2 (7 bases). Germline CDR1 is LNHNV and CDR2 is YYDKDF (reference sequence). The V end lost 3 bases, the J end lost 11 bases, and 24 bases lay between the germline ends. CDR3 length: 16 residues. CDR3 sequence: CATSRTSGLDGQRQYF. The CDR3 bases are TGTGCCACCAGCAGGACATCCGGACTAGACGGACAGCGGCAGTATTTT.

The CDR3 region has the DNA TGTGCCAGCAGAACGGCACCCTACGAGCAGTACTTC. Translated: CASRTAPYEQYF. The J gene is TRBJ2-7, the V gene TRBV28; D ambiguous. Germline loops: CDR1 MDHEN, CDR2 SYDVKM. This CDR3 is built from 12 residues. Between the trimmed V and J ends, which lost 6 bases and 2 bases, there was a span of 8 bases.

The chain combines TRBV15 with TRBJ1-1; no clear D gene. The CDR3 covers 14 residues. With 0 bases removed from V and 4 bases from J, the gap between germline ends came to 9 bases. CDR1 and CDR2 (germline): LNHNV, YYDKDF (reference sequence). The CDR3 reads CATSRDRRVTEAFF. CDR3 coding DNA: TGTGCCACCAGCAGAGACCGTCGGGTCACTGAAGCTTTCTTT.

This clonotype was recorded a few times. The V and J genes are TRBV20-1 and TRBJ2-7, with 9 bases lining up with TRBD2. Germline CDR1 DFQATT, CDR2 SNEGSKA (reference sequence). CDR3 length: 16 amino acids. The trim removed 2 bases at V and 3 bases at J, leaving 11 bases unmatched. CDR3 bases: TGCAGTGCTAGACCTATCCTGGAAGCGGGGGGCTACGAGCAGTACTTC. Translated: CSARPILEAGGYEQYF.